The T cell receptor (beta chain) described here comes from a study of T cell responses to AZD1222 COVID-19 vaccine. Study outcomes and limitations: There were vaccine-associated CD4 TCRs across spike, dominant at 160-218 and 743-854.

With respect to this clone: Its antigen remains unknown.

Germline CDR1 SGHKS, CDR2 YYEKEE (reference sequence). The CDR3 contains 13 residues. V lost 0 bases and J 2 bases, leaving 5 bases between the germline ends. Sequenced by immunoSEQ multiplex PCR; TCRdb stores in-frame clones only, minus some. The sample has 110,000 to 150,000 clones; around 92% are singletons. The source was peripheral blood, collected on day 0 of AZD1222 vaccination. This sequence joins TRBV5-5 and TRBJ1-2; D is unresolved. The TCR was taken from an adult in good health. CDR3 protein: CASSLGRNYGYTF. For the CDR3, the DNA is TGTGCCAGCAGCTTGGGGAGGAACTATGGCTACACCTTC.